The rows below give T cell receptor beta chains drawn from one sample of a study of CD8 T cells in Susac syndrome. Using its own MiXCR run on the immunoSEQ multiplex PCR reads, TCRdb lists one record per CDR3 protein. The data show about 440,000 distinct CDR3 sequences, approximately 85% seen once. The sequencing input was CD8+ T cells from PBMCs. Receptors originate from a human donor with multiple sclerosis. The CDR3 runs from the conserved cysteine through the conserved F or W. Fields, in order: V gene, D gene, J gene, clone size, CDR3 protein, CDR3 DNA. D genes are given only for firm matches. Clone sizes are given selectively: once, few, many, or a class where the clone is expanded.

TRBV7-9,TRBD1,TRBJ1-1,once,CASSYGGQGEAFF,TGTGCCAGCAGCTACGGCGGACAGGGAGAAGCTTTCTTT
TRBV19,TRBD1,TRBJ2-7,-,CASSTGTAIYEQYF,TGTGCCAGTAGTACCGGGACAGCTATCTACGAGCAGTACTTC
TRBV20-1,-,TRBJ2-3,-,CSARGSTIGDTQYF,TGCAGTGCTAGAGGGTCGACGATTGGGGATACGCAGTATTTT
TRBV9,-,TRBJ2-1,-,CASSVEGVIYNEQFF,TGTGCCAGCAGCGTAGAGGGAGTTATCTACAATGAGCAGTTCTTC
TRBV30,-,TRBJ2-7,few,CAWTGSDSYEQYF,TGTGCCTGGACGGGATCCGACTCCTACGAGCAGTACTTC
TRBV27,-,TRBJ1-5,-,CASSWGSDSNQPQHF,TGTGCCAGCAGTTGGGGGTCAGATAGCAATCAGCCCCAGCATTTT
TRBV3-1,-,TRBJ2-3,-,CASSQEGGFAGVTDTQYF,TGTGCCAGCAGCCAAGAGGGGGGCTTCGCAGGGGTCACAGATACGCAGTATTTT
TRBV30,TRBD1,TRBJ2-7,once,CAWMDRGTYEQYF,TGTGCCTGGATGGACAGGGGTACCTACGAGCAGTACTTC
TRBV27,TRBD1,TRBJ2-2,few,CASNPTGGHGELFF,TGTGCCAGCAACCCGACAGGGGGCCACGGGGAGCTGTTTTTT
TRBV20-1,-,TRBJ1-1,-,CSAPGWGGTNTEAFF,TGCAGTGCTCCCGGTTGGGGAGGGACGAACACTGAAGCTTTCTTT
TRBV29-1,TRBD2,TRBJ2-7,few,CSVTSGRAEGYEQYF,TGCAGCGTCACTAGCGGGAGGGCCGAGGGCTACGAGCAGTACTTC
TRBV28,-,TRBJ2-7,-,CASSSEKRTTIYEQYF,TGTGCCAGCAGCTCGGAAAAAAGGACTACAATCTACGAGCAGTACTTC
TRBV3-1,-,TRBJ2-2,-,CASSQVIAALTGELFF,TGTGCCAGCAGCCAAGTTATCGCAGCCCTTACCGGGGAGCTGTTTTTT
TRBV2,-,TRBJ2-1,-,CASSRNEQFF,TGTGCCAGCAGTAGAAATGAGCAGTTCTTC
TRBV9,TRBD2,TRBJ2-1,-,CASSAIGGDNEQFF,TGTGCCAGCAGCGCGATCGGGGGGGACAATGAGCAGTTCTTC
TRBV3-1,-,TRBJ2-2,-,CASSQLTANTGELFF,TGTGCCAGCAGCCAATTAACAGCCAACACCGGGGAGCTGTTTTTT
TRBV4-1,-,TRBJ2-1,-,CASSQRGWDVTPYNEQFF,TGCGCCAGCAGCCAAAGGGGGTGGGATGTGACCCCCTACAATGAGCAGTTCTTC
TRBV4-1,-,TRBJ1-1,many,CASSQDQAPAFF,TGCGCCAGCAGCCAAGATCAAGCGCCAGCTTTCTTT
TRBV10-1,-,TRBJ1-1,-,CASSTGEWTEAFF,TGCGCCAGCAGCACGGGAGAATGGACTGAAGCTTTCTTT
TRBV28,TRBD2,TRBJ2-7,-,CASNYAGVLYEQYF,TGTGCCAGTAATTATGCGGGAGTTCTCTACGAGCAGTACTTC
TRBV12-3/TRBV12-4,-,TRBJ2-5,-,CAGSDTGRETRYF,TGTGCCGGCAGCGACACAGGGCGGGAGACCCGGTACTTC
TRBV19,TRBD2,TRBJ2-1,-,CASSITLAGGNEQFF,TGTGCCAGTAGTATTACACTAGCGGGGGGAAATGAGCAGTTCTTC
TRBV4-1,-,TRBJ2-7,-,CASSQAYEGFYEQYF,TGCGCCAGCAGCCAAGCTTACGAAGGGTTCTACGAGCAGTACTTC
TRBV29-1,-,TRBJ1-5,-,CSVGGEVNQPQHF,TGCAGCGTTGGGGGGGAGGTCAATCAGCCCCAGCATTTT
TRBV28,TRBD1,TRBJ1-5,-,CASSRRRDRGVLGNQPQHF,TGTGCCAGCAGTCGGCGCCGGGACAGGGGGGTTTTGGGCAATCAGCCCCAGCATTTT
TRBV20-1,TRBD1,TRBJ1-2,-,CSARDLGQGNYGYTF,TGCAGTGCCAGGGATCTCGGACAGGGAAACTATGGCTACACCTTC
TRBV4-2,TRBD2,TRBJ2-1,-,CASSPGRGENEQFF,TGTGCCAGCAGCCCTGGGCGGGGGGAAAATGAGCAGTTCTTC
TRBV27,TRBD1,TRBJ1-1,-,CASSLSGTGRAFF,TGTGCCAGCAGTTTGTCCGGGACAGGGCGAGCTTTCTTT
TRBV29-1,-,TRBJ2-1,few,CSVGGYNEQFF,TGCAGCGTTGGGGGATACAATGAGCAGTTCTTC
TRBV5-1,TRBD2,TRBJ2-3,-,CASSFPNLAGGPFTDTQYF,TGCGCCAGCAGCTTCCCTAACTTAGCGGGAGGGCCGTTCACAGATACGCAGTATTTT
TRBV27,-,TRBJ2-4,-,CASSLGGLGYIQYF,TGTGCCAGCAGTTTAGGGGGGCTTGGATACATTCAGTACTTC
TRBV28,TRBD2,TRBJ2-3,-,CASSSGGLAGEYF,TGTGCCAGCAGTTCAGGGGGACTAGCGGGAGAGTATTTT
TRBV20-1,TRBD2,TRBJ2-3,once,CSARDVGGVKIDTQYF,TGCAGTGCTAGAGATGTGGGGGGGGTGAAAATTGATACGCAGTATTTT
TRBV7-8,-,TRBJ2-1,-,CASSLRVRDNEQFF,TGTGCCAGCAGCTTAAGGGTTAGAGACAATGAGCAGTTCTTC
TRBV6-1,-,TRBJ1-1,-,CASSPISRGYSYTEAFF,TGTGCCAGCAGCCCTATCTCCCGAGGGTATTCTTACACTGAAGCTTTCTTT
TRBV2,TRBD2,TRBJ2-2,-,CASRGTSGGTGELFF,TGTGCCAGCAGGGGGACTAGTGGGGGAACCGGGGAGCTGTTTTTT
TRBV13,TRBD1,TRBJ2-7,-,CASSLEGQGAYEQYF,TGTGCCAGCAGCTTAGAAGGACAGGGGGCCTACGAGCAGTACTTC
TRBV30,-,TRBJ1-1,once,CAWSTKQEAGIEAFF,TGTGCCTGGAGTACAAAACAGGAGGCCGGGATTGAAGCTTTCTTT
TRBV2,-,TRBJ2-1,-,CASTEGGGNNEQFF,TGTGCCAGCACCGAGGGAGGGGGAAACAATGAGCAGTTCTTC
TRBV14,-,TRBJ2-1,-,CASSQAGDYNEQFF,TGTGCCAGCAGCCAAGCAGGGGACTACAATGAGCAGTTCTTC
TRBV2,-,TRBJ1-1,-,CASSEPVNTEAFF,TGTGCCAGCAGTGAGCCGGTTAACACTGAAGCTTTCTTT
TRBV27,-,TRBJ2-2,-,CASSLSIGRLGITGELFF,TGTGCCAGCAGTTTAAGCATTGGGCGGCTCGGGATCACCGGGGAGCTGTTTTTT
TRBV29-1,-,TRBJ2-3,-,CSVAFYQGLDTQYF,TGCAGCGTTGCCTTCTACCAGGGGTTAGATACGCAGTATTTT
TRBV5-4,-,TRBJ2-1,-,CASSPPGDPEQFF,TGTGCCAGCAGTCCCCCCGGAGACCCTGAGCAGTTCTTC
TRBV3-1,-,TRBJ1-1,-,CASSQDLGEGTEAFF,TGTGCCAGCAGCCAAGATTTGGGGGAAGGCACTGAAGCTTTCTTT
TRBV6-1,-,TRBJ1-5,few,CASREQINQPQHF,TGTGCCAGCAGAGAACAGATTAATCAGCCCCAGCATTTT
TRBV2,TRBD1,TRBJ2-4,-,CASSVPGQGLAKNIQYF,TGTGCCAGCAGTGTTCCGGGACAGGGACTAGCCAAAAACATTCAGTACTTC
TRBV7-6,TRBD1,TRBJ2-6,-,CASSPQGQGPGANVLTF,TGTGCCAGCAGCCCCCAGGGACAGGGTCCTGGGGCCAACGTCCTGACTTTC
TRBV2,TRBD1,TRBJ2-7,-,CASSEGTGLYEQYF,TGTGCCAGCAGTGAAGGGACAGGGCTCTACGAGCAGTACTTC
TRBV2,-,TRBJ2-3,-,CASSAGGDTQYF,TGTGCCAGCAGTGCGGGTGGAGATACGCAGTATTTT
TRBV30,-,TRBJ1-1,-,CAWWGATEAFF,TGTGCCTGGTGGGGGGCCACTGAAGCTTTCTTT
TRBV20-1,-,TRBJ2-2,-,CSARDVEGSNTGELFF,TGCAGTGCTAGAGATGTAGAGGGTTCAAACACCGGGGAGCTGTTTTTT
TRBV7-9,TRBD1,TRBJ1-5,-,CASSSGTGLYSNQPQHF,TGTGCCAGCAGCTCCGGGACAGGTCTCTATAGCAATCAGCCCCAGCATTTT
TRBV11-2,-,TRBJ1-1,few,CASTDMNTEAFF,TGTGCCAGCACCGACATGAACACTGAAGCTTTCTTT
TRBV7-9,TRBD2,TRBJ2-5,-,CASSSPTSTSQETQYF,TGTGCCAGCAGCTCTCCGACTAGCACCTCACAAGAGACCCAGTACTTC
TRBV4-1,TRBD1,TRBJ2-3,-,CASAWDREQDTQYF,TGCGCCAGCGCTTGGGACAGGGAGCAAGATACGCAGTATTTT
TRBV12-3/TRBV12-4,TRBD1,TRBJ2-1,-,CASRGGQGSGNEQFF,TGTGCCAGCAGGGGGGGACAGGGAAGTGGCAATGAGCAGTTCTTC
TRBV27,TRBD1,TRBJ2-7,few,CASSLGQVSYEQYF,TGTGCCAGTAGCCTTGGACAGGTATCCTACGAGCAGTACTTC
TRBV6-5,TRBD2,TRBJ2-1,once,CASSSWTSGDTYNEQFF,TGTGCCAGCAGTTCTTGGACTAGCGGGGATACCTACAATGAGCAGTTCTTC
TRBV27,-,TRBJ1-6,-,CASSEQGNNSPLHF,TGTGCCAGCAGCGAACAGGGAAATAATTCACCCCTCCACTTT